Listed below are T cell receptor beta chains from one sample, sequenced in a study of cytomegalovirus exposure and HLA in healthy donors. The table came from immunoSEQ multiplex PCR; TCRdb's copy has only in-frame clones and leaves some out. The sample has 100,000 to 150,000 clones, 70% to 85% seen once. The sequencing sample was made of PBMCs. The receptor set was obtained from a man younger than 30 in good health and CMV-seronegative. Each CDR3 is given with its conserved first and last residue. The D gene is left open where the match is weak. Expanded clones are given a class, and other clones once, few, many or no size at all.

CDR3 length: 17; D gene: TRBD2; V gene: TRBV5-8; J gene: TRBJ2-1; clone size: -; CDR3 DNA: TGTGCCAGCAGCTATCTAGCGGGGGGACCCTCCTACAATGAGCAGTTCTTC; CDR3 protein: CASSYLAGGPSYNEQFF
CDR3 length: 13; D gene: -; V gene: TRBV5-1; J gene: TRBJ2-1; clone size: -; CDR3 DNA: TGCGCCAGCAGCCACGACTGGGTCGGTGAGCAGTTCTTC; CDR3 protein: CASSHDWVGEQFF
CDR3 length: 17; D gene: TRBD1; V gene: TRBV4-2; J gene: TRBJ1-2; clone size: -; CDR3 DNA: TGTGCCAGCAGCCAAGAAGTCGGCACAGGGGATAACTATGGCTACACCTTC; CDR3 protein: CASSQEVGTGDNYGYTF
CDR3 length: 14; D gene: TRBD1; V gene: TRBV7-9; J gene: TRBJ2-2; clone size: once; CDR3 DNA: TGTGCCAGCAGAGGGACAGGGGTGAACGGGGAGCTGTTTTTT; CDR3 protein: CASRGTGVNGELFF
CDR3 length: 15; D gene: TRBD1; V gene: TRBV10-3; J gene: TRBJ2-5; clone size: -; CDR3 DNA: TGTGCCATCAGTGATACCGGGACAGGGCGAGAGACCCAGTACTTC; CDR3 protein: CAISDTGTGRETQYF
CDR3 length: 15; D gene: -; V gene: TRBV5-1; J gene: TRBJ2-2; clone size: -; CDR3 DNA: TGCGCCAGCAGCTGGAGGGACGGTTACACCGGGGAGCTGTTTTTT; CDR3 protein: CASSWRDGYTGELFF
CDR3 length: 13; D gene: -; V gene: TRBV11-3; J gene: TRBJ2-7; clone size: -; CDR3 DNA: TGTGCCAGCAGCCCAGGGACGGCGGGGGAGCAGTACTTC; CDR3 protein: CASSPGTAGEQYF
CDR3 length: 14; D gene: -; V gene: TRBV7-2; J gene: TRBJ1-1; clone size: -; CDR3 DNA: TGTGCCAGCAGCTTACGGATATCAGGAACTGAAGCTTTCTTT; CDR3 protein: CASSLRISGTEAFF
CDR3 length: 17; D gene: TRBD2; V gene: TRBV5-4; J gene: TRBJ2-3; clone size: -; CDR3 DNA: TGTGCCAGCAGCTTGGCCCAGCGGGGTTCCGGCACAGATACGCAGTATTTT; CDR3 protein: CASSLAQRGSGTDTQYF
CDR3 length: 15; D gene: TRBD1; V gene: TRBV7-6; J gene: TRBJ1-2; clone size: -; CDR3 DNA: TGTGCCAGCAGCGACAGACAGGGGTCCAACTATGGCTACACCTTC; CDR3 protein: CASSDRQGSNYGYTF
CDR3 length: 13; D gene: TRBD1; V gene: TRBV29-1; J gene: TRBJ1-2; clone size: -; CDR3 DNA: TGCAGCGTAGTAGGGACAGGGGTCGATGGCTACACCTTC; CDR3 protein: CSVVGTGVDGYTF
CDR3 length: 20; D gene: TRBD2; V gene: TRBV7-6; J gene: TRBJ2-3; clone size: -; CDR3 DNA: TGTGCCAGCAGCTTAGATTTTGTGGGATCTGGACTAGCGGGGACAGATACGCAGTATTTT; CDR3 protein: CASSLDFVGSGLAGTDTQYF
CDR3 length: 15; D gene: -; V gene: TRBV9; J gene: TRBJ2-5; clone size: -; CDR3 DNA: -; CDR3 protein: CASSVAAGTERGAHF
CDR3 length: 17; D gene: TRBD2; V gene: TRBV4-3; J gene: TRBJ2-2; clone size: -; CDR3 DNA: TGCGCCAGCAGCCAAACTAGCGGGGGGCTTAACACCGGGGAGCTGTTTTTT; CDR3 protein: CASSQTSGGLNTGELFF
CDR3 length: 14; D gene: -; V gene: TRBV19; J gene: TRBJ2-5; clone size: -; CDR3 DNA: TGTGCCAGTAGTTCCCCCTCCTACCCGGAGACCCAGTACTTC; CDR3 protein: CASSSPSYPETQYF
CDR3 length: 14; D gene: TRBD1; V gene: TRBV10-3; J gene: TRBJ2-7; clone size: -; CDR3 DNA: TGTGCCACCGAACAGGGGGCGCCGAGGGTCGAGCAGTACTTC; CDR3 protein: CATEQGAPRVEQYF
CDR3 length: 14; D gene: -; V gene: TRBV5-5; J gene: TRBJ1-1; clone size: few; CDR3 DNA: TGTGCCAGCAGCTGGCGGCGGGAGAACACTGAAGCTTTCTTT; CDR3 protein: CASSWRRENTEAFF
CDR3 length: 15; D gene: TRBD1; V gene: TRBV10-1; J gene: TRBJ1-3; clone size: -; CDR3 DNA: TGCGCCAGCAGTGACCAGGGGGCAGCGGGAAACACCATATATTTT; CDR3 protein: CASSDQGAAGNTIYF
CDR3 length: 15; D gene: TRBD2; V gene: TRBV28; J gene: TRBJ2-7; clone size: -; CDR3 DNA: TGTGCCAGCAGCCGGGGACTAGCGGGGGGAGGGGAGCAGTACTTC; CDR3 protein: CASSRGLAGGGEQYF
CDR3 length: 12; D gene: -; V gene: TRBV7-9; J gene: TRBJ2-1; clone size: few; CDR3 DNA: TGTTCCAGCAGCCTCGGTGTAAATGAGCAGTTCTTC; CDR3 protein: CSSSLGVNEQFF
CDR3 length: 15; D gene: TRBD2; V gene: TRBV4-1; J gene: TRBJ2-5; clone size: -; CDR3 DNA: TGCGCCAGCAGCCTAGTAGCGGGAGCGGGGGAGACCCAGTACTTC; CDR3 protein: CASSLVAGAGETQYF
CDR3 length: 15; D gene: TRBD2; V gene: TRBV9; J gene: TRBJ2-5; clone size: -; CDR3 DNA: TGTGCCAGCAGCGTAGGAGGCGGGGGAGGAGAGACCCAGTACTTC; CDR3 protein: CASSVGGGGGETQYF
CDR3 length: 16; D gene: TRBD1; V gene: TRBV15; J gene: TRBJ1-2; clone size: -; CDR3 DNA: TGTGCCACCAGCAGAAGTGGGACAGACCCTCTAGGCGGCTACACCTTC; CDR3 protein: CATSRSGTDPLGGYTF
CDR3 length: 16; D gene: TRBD1; V gene: TRBV18; J gene: TRBJ2-7; clone size: once; CDR3 DNA: TGTGCCAGCTCCCACATCGCCGTCGGGACAGGGTATGAGCAGTACTTC; CDR3 protein: CASSHIAVGTGYEQYF
CDR3 length: 13; D gene: -; V gene: TRBV7-8; J gene: TRBJ2-7; clone size: -; CDR3 DNA: TGTGCCAGCAGCTTAGCGGGGAGGACAGAGCAGTACTTC; CDR3 protein: CASSLAGRTEQYF
CDR3 length: 16; D gene: -; V gene: TRBV21-1; J gene: TRBJ2-7; clone size: -; CDR3 DNA: TGTGCCAGCAGCAAAGAGGGGAGGGGAGAAGCCTACGAGCAGTACTTC; CDR3 protein: CASSKEGRGEAYEQYF
CDR3 length: 16; D gene: TRBD2; V gene: TRBV6-5; J gene: TRBJ2-7; clone size: -; CDR3 DNA: TGTGCCAGCAGTTACGCTTCTAGCGGGGGCTCCTACGAGCAGTACTTC; CDR3 protein: CASSYASSGGSYEQYF
CDR3 length: 15; D gene: TRBD1; V gene: TRBV6-6; J gene: TRBJ1-5; clone size: once; CDR3 DNA: TGTGCCAGCAGTCAACAGGGGGCGGGCAATCAGCCCCAGCATTTT; CDR3 protein: CASSQQGAGNQPQHF
CDR3 length: 13; D gene: -; V gene: TRBV6-5; J gene: TRBJ1-5; clone size: -; CDR3 DNA: TGTGCCAGCAGTTACTCGAGTAATCAGCCCCAGCATTTT; CDR3 protein: CASSYSSNQPQHF
CDR3 length: 14; D gene: TRBD1; V gene: TRBV18; J gene: TRBJ1-6; clone size: -; CDR3 DNA: TGTGCCAGCTCACCTCGACAGGGGAGTTCACCCCTCCACTTT; CDR3 protein: CASSPRQGSSPLHF
CDR3 length: 13; D gene: -; V gene: TRBV5-6; J gene: TRBJ1-2; clone size: -; CDR3 DNA: TGTGCCAGCAGTCCGGGTCCTAACTATGGCTACACCTTC; CDR3 protein: CASSPGPNYGYTF